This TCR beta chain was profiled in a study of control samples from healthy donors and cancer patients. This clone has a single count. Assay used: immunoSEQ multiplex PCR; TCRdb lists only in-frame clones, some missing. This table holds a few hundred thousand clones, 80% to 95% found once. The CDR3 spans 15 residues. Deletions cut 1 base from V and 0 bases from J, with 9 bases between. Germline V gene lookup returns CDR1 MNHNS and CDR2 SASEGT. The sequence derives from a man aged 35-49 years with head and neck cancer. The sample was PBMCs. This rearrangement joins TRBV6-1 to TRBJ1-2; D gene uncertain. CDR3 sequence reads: CASSEVVRANYGYTF. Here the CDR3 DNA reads TGTGCCAGCAGTGAAGTAGTCAGAGCTAACTATGGCTACACCTTC.